Following are 17 T cell receptor beta chains from one sample sequenced in a study of blood T cells in healthy people across ages. It was with a sample-barcoded 5' primer and a J-beta primer mix that a second PCR of roughly 7 to 12 cycles was run. TCRdb recomputed calls from the 5' RACE reads with MiXCR, one row per CDR3 protein. The sample shows hundreds of thousands of distinct CDR3 sequences, under 65% of them seen only once. Sample: blood. These receptors were obtained from a man aged 55-75 years in good health.

This clonotype was counted a few times. The chain joins TRBV5-6 to TRBJ2-5, with D perhaps assigned TRBD1 or TRBD2 (5 bases each). The CDR3 loop spans 15 amino acids. The germline CDR1 and CDR2 sequences are SGHDT and YYEEEE. Trimming took off 2 bases at V and 0 bases at J, with 11 bases between the two ends. In nucleotides, the CDR3 is TGTGCCAGCAGCTTATTAGCGACAGACCAAGAGACCCAGTACTTC. It is translated as CASSLLATDQETQYF. Based on the CDR3 plus reference TRBV5-6 and TRBJ2-5, the full variable domain is DAGVTQSPTHLIKTRGQQVTLRCSPKSGHDTVSWYQQALGQGPQFIFQYYEEEERQRGNFPDRFSGHQFPNYSSELNVNALLLGDSALYLCASSLLATDQETQYFGPGTRLLVL.

This clonotype was observed a handful of times. This chain joins TRBV20-1 and TRBJ2-3, with D possibly being TRBD1 (5 bases). Germline-derived CDR1 and CDR2 are DFQATT and SNEGSKA (reference sequence). This CDR3 region has 14 residues. V lost 4 bases and J 0 bases, leaving 11 bases between the germline ends. The CDR3 coding sequence is TGCAGTGCTATTACAGGAATCAGCACAGATACGCAGTATTTT. It encodes CSAITGISTDTQYF.

The chain joins TRBV29-1 to TRBJ2-5, with D unclear. The last part of the DNA fits TRBJ2-7 better; the J call may be wrong. This CDR3 has 9 residues. CDR1 is SQVTM and CDR2 is ANQGSEA in the germline V gene. CDR3 protein: CSVEVEQYF. CDR3 nucleotide sequence: TGCAGCGTTGAGGTCGAGCAGTACTTC.

In this sample, this clonotype turned up a few times. This chain links TRBV9 with TRBJ1-2, with a possible D match to TRBD1 (6 bases). Germline V gives CDR1 SGDLS, CDR2 YYNGEE. Trimming pared 4 bases from V and 4 bases from J, leaving 20 bases between. CDR3 size: 16 residues. DNA of the CDR3: TGTGCCAGCAGCCCCCGAGGGGCAGGGGTGTTCTATGGCTACACCTTC. As protein: CASSPRGAGVFYGYTF.

The chain has TRBV5-1 and TRBJ2-1, with TRBD2 identical over 10 bases. Germline assignment: CDR1 SGHRS and CDR2 YFSETQ. This CDR3 has 16 residues. Trimming at V came to 3 bases and at J to 6 bases, leaving 9 bases not matched to a gene. CDR3 sequence: CASSSNPSGGANEQFF. The CDR3 DNA sequence: TGCGCCAGCAGCTCCAACCCCAGCGGGGGGGCCAATGAGCAGTTCTTC.

The genes are TRBV14 and TRBJ2-1; no reliable D call. The germline V gene has CDR1 SGHDN and CDR2 FVKESK. V was shortened by 0 bases and J by 7 bases, with 13 bases between the two germline ends. This CDR3 has 15 residues. CDR3: CASSQDGQRRNEQFF. CDR3 in DNA: TGTGCCAGCAGCCAAGATGGGCAGAGGAGAAATGAGCAGTTCTTC.

The V call is TRBV25-1, the J call TRBJ1-4; a weak D match, TRBD1 (5 bases). The V end was cut by 9 bases, the J end by 7 bases, with 15 bases between. There are 13 residues in the CDR3. Germline loops: CDR1 MGHDK, CDR2 SYGVNS. The CDR3: CASTAGAGEKLFF. The CDR3 bases are TGTGCCAGTACGGCCGGGGCGGGTGAAAAACTGTTTTTT.

This clonotype was seen a handful of times. The chain is built from TRBV20-1 and TRBJ1-2; no reliable D call. This CDR3 is 11 amino acids long. Germline assignment: CDR1 DFQATT and CDR2 SNEGSKA (reference sequence). Trimming cost V 6 bases and J 3 bases, with 8 bases left between them. This CDR3 is CSALTYYGYTF. CDR3 coding DNA: TGCAGTGCCCTAACGTACTATGGCTACACCTTC.

The chain has TRBV6-6 and TRBJ2-2, with 9 bases that match TRBD1. Looked up from germline, CDR1 is MNHNY and CDR2 is SVGAGI (reference sequence). The J segment lost 4 bases and the V segment lost 9 bases, leaving 6 bases of the junction unmatched. The CDR3 is made up of 14 amino acids. This CDR3 is CASARDRATGELFF. The CDR3 DNA sequence: TGTGCCAGTGCCCGGGACAGGGCCACCGGGGAGCTGTTTTTT.

This clonotype was observed at least ten times. The chain carries TRBV6-2 or TRBV6-3 and TRBJ2-1; no clear D. The CDR3 runs to 15 residues. Trimming took 2 bases from V and 8 from J, leaving 16 bases between them. Germline CDR1 and CDR2: MNHEY and SVGEGT. CDR3 loop: CASSYGPKAWYEQFF. CDR3 coding DNA: TGTGCCAGCAGTTACGGACCCAAAGCGTGGTATGAGCAGTTCTTC.

About this clonotype itself: An end of the junction differs from the germline gene, which may be a read error. The rearrangement joins TRBV15 to TRBJ2-6; possibly TRBD1 for D (5 bases). The CDR3 is 13 residues long. Germline values: CDR1 LNHNV, CDR2 YYDKDF (reference sequence). DNA of the CDR3: TGTGCCACCATCAACTCTGGGGCCAACGTCCCGACTTTC. This translates into CATINSGANVPTF. The whole variable domain, filled in from reference TRBV15 and TRBJ2-6, reads DAMVIQNPRYQVTQFGKPVTLSCSQTLNHNVMYWYQQKSSQAPKLLFHYYDKDFNNEADTPDNFQSRRPNTSFCFLDIRSPGLGDTAMYLCATINSGANVPTFGAGSRLTVL.

This clonotype occurred many times. The chain employs TRBV7-2 and TRBJ1-6; D is undetermined. Per germline, CDR1 SGHTA and CDR2 FQGNSA. There are 14 residues in the CDR3. V was pared by 2 bases and J by 9 bases, with 11 bases between. CDR3: CASSLYPRASPLHF. In DNA form, the CDR3 reads TGTGCCAGCAGCTTATATCCCCGAGCTTCACCCCTCCACTTT.

In its sample, this clonotype was seen once. The chain recombines TRBV3-1 with TRBJ1-2; no reliable D call. The CDR3 is made up of 13 amino acids. Per germline, CDR1 LGHDT and CDR2 YNNKEL (reference sequence). Trimming took off 5 bases at V and 8 bases at J, with 15 bases between the two ends. CDR3 sequence: CASSARPSWGYTF. In DNA form, the CDR3 reads TGTGCCAGCAGCGCCCGGCCATCGTGGGGCTACACCTTC. Full variable domain (missing parts from reference TRBV3-1 and TRBJ1-2): DTAVSQTPKYLVTQMGNDKSIKCEQNLGHDTMYWYKQDSKKFLKIMFSYNNKELIINETVPNRFSPKSPDKAHLNLHINSLELGDSAVYFCASSARPSWGYTFGSGTRLTVV.

The chain links TRBV29-1 to TRBJ2-3; D may match TRBD1 or TRBD2 (5 bases each). Germline CDR1 reads SQVTM; CDR2 reads ANQGSEA. This CDR3 comprises 14 residues. The ends were cut back, 5 bases at V and 6 bases at J, with 18 bases in the middle. The CDR3 protein is CSVSPVPGADTQYF. Here the CDR3 DNA reads TGCAGCGTTTCCCCGGTCCCCGGGGCGGATACGCAGTATTTT.

This clonotype was seen more than once but under ten times. V gene TRBV28 combines with J gene TRBJ1-2; D is unclear. V lost 5 bases and J lost 4, with 11 bases in between. Germline CDR1 is MDHEN and CDR2 is SYDVKM. The CDR3 loop spans 13 amino acids. CDR3 amino acids: CASSPTILYGYTF. The CDR3 DNA follows: TGTGCCAGCAGTCCAACGATTCTCTATGGCTACACCTTC.

The rearrangement uses TRBV10-1 and TRBJ1-6; a weak D match, TRBD1 (5 bases). The CDR3 is 11 residues long. V lost 4 bases and J 12 bases, leaving 7 bases between the germline ends. The germline V gene has CDR1 WNHNN and CDR2 SYGVQD (reference sequence). The CDR3 DNA reads TGCGCCAGCAGTGGAACAGGACCCCTCCACTTT. Its translation: CASSGTGPLHF.

The genes are TRBV6-5 and TRBJ2-4; 7 nucleotides match TRBD1. The junction had 5 bases not matched to a gene; V was cut back by 5 bases and J by 1 base. This CDR3 has 15 residues. Germline lookup yields CDR1 MNHEY and CDR2 SVGAGI. DNA for the CDR3: TGTGCCAGCAGTGCACAGGGGACGGCCAAAAACATTCAGTACTTC. Translation gives CASSAQGTAKNIQYF.